This T cell receptor (beta chain) was recovered during a study of T cell repertoires in cytomegalovirus infection. Study-wide context: CMV infection together with matching HLA type was indicated by public TCR beta signatures.

The CDR3 spans 13 residues. Trimming stripped 3 bases from V and 6 bases from J, with 9 bases between. CDR1 is LGHNT and CDR2 is FRNRAP in the germline V gene. For this clonotype: Its target is unknown.

TCRdb passed the reads through MiXCR, listing each CDR3 protein once. Here the sample spans 550,000 to 700,000 distinct CDR3 sequences, almost 40% being singletons. Study conclusions and caveats: Dominating the ex vivo response were HLA-C-restricted CMV-specific TCR beta clonotypes. Summed frequency of public TCR beta families distinguished CMV carriers with the relevant HLA.

The sequence was obtained from a human donor in good health (CMV status not recorded). Some clones in this sample may be carry-over from other donors' samples. The sample was cultured PBMCs, taken from culture after CMV antigen stimulation. The rearrangement joins TRBV12-5 to TRBJ2-1; D gene unclear. The CDR3 loop reads CASGLWRSNEQFF. CDR3 coding DNA: TGTGCTAGTGGTTTATGGCGGTCCAATGAGCAGTTCTTC.